This T cell receptor beta chain is from a study of shared T cell receptors in the human thymus. CDR1 and CDR2 from the germline V gene are GTSNPN and SVGIG (reference sequence). CDR3 length: 15 amino acids. V shed 2 bases, J shed 2 bases, and the junction held 6 bases outside the gene matches. Assay used: immunoSEQ multiplex PCR; TCRdb lists only in-frame clones, some missing. The sample includes about 500,000 clones, about 80% of them seen just once. This sample was shared with a second study, whose subject was human thymus T cells.

Material for sequencing was thymocytes. The origin of this receptor is a boy under two years old with a congenital heart defect. The V and J genes are TRBV30 and TRBJ2-7, with 10 bases identical to TRBD1. The chain's CDR3 is CAWSWDRGVPYEQYF. The DNA for the CDR3 is TGTGCCTGGAGTTGGGACAGGGGAGTCCCCTACGAGCAGTACTTC.